This TCR beta chain comes out of a study of cytomegalovirus exposure and HLA in healthy donors. Overall study: Of all 360 or so donors who were genotyped, 70% to 85% belonged to the Caucasian-associated ancestry cluster.

The CDR3 runs 12 residues. Germline CDR1 LGHNA, CDR2 YNFKEQ. The V end lost 2 bases, the J end lost 4 bases, and 6 bases lay between the germline ends. Both 60 Vbeta primers and 13 Jbeta primers went into the PCR. The method was immunoSEQ multiplex PCR; TCRdb's version includes in-frame clones alone and lacks a portion of them. The data contain about 180,000 clones, less than 90% of them singletons. The sequence derives from a girl aged 10 to 17 in good health and CMV-seropositive. The sequenced sample was PBMCs. The chain employs TRBV4-2 and TRBJ2-7, with a weak D call TRBD1 (5 bases). The CDR3: CASSQPGYEQYF. CDR3 nucleotide sequence: TGTGCCAGCAGCCAACCAGGGTACGAGCAGTACTTC.